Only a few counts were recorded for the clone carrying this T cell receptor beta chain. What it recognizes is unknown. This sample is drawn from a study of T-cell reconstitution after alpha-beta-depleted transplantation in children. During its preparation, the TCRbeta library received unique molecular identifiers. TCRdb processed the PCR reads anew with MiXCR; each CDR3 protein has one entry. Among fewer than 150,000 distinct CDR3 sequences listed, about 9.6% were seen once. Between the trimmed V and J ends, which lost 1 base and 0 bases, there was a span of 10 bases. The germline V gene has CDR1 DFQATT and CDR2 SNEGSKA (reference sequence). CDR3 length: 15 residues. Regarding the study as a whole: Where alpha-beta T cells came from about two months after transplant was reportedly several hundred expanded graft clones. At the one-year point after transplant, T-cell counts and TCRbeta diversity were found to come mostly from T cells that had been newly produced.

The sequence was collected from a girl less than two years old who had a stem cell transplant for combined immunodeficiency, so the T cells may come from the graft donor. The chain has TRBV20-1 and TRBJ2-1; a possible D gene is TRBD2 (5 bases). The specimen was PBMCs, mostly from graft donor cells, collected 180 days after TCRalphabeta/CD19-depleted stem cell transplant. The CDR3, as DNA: TGCAGTGCTAGAGTTAGGAGGAACTCCTACAATGAGCAGTTCTTC. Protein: CSARVRRNSYNEQFF.